This TCR beta chain derives from a study of prognosis after radiotherapy for stage I lung cancer (dated by TCRdb to about 2021). Context from the whole study: Between April 2018 and early 2019, over 15 patients with stage I NSCLC were enrolled in Nanjing, China. Newly diagnosed primary stage I lung tumors were present in fourteen patients, and oligometastatic NSCLC after surgical resection of the primary tumor was present in several patients. All patients were considered medically inoperable, owing to comorbidities in over ten and refusal of surgery in over 5. Ages in the cohort of over ten men and more than five women ranged from 53 to 84 years, with a median of 74. On tumor histology, over 10 patients had adenocarcinoma and about seven had squamous cell carcinoma. SBRT was delivered in 3 to 5 fractions with a biologically effective dose of at least 100 Gy, and image-guided IMRT or VMAT was used for delivery. No patient received concurrent therapy alongside SBRT. Distant metastases were developed by four of the 19 patients after SBRT, at a median of around seven months, whereas no significant progression was observed in the other 15 patients. The study profiled peripheral blood TCR beta repertoires from stage I NSCLC patients before and after stereotactic body radiotherapy and related them to distant failure. For each of the 20 or so patients, one blood sample was taken before SBRT and one after, so the study sequenced some 38 samples in total. Overall study outcomes, separate from this receptor: Unique TCR clone counts fell after SBRT (median about 9,600 before versus roughly 6,200 after; Wilcoxon paired P=0.011). The small cohort and short follow-up limited the study, so independent validation of the findings is needed. Post-SBRT Shannon entropy and its change from baseline were lower in patients who developed distant metastases; baseline Shannon entropy was not associated with metastases. Differences by metastasis status were reportedly seen in TRBV and TRBJ usage frequencies, involving two V genes at baseline and, after SBRT, nine or ten V genes and two J genes. No determination of tumor specificity was made for expanded TCR clones. All reported P values were unadjusted for multiple comparisons.

Two rounds of multiplex PCR on genomic DNA were used to amplify the TCR beta CDR3 region. The first PCR round used primers specific to each TRBV and TRBJ gene, and the primer sequences were filed in Chinese patent CN105087789A. Universal primers were used in the second round of PCR. The Roche High Pure PCR Template Preparation Kit was used to extract genomic DNA from the frozen PBMCs. Libraries were sequenced paired-end with 151 bp reads on an Illumina HiSeq 3000. The study's processing was this. CutAdapt was used to discard raw reads that did not contain the multiplex PCR primer sequences. PEAR was used to merge high-quality paired reads into contigs. By alignment to reference sequences, MiXCR assigned TRB V, D and J gene segments to each contig. To remove sequencing errors, CDR3 sequences were clustered according to base quality and sequence similarity. Diversity was calculated as Shannon entropy divided by the natural log of the number of productive TCR sequences. One minus Shannon entropy divided by the natural log of the number of unique clonotypes was used as the definition of clonality. The Youden index of ROC curves was used to select progression-free survival cut-offs for repertoire metrics, and analyses were performed in R 3.5.3. TCRdb applied fastp at Q25 and MiXCR to the public reads, then kept only in-frame beta chains. Every entry covers one CDR3 protein and lists the most common genes and DNA from its rows. The V and J calls were determined by TCRdb, not by the authors. The sample profile shows about 25,000 distinct CDR3 sequences; around 34% of them were found once. The top ten clonotypes cover over 50% of the sample.

This clonotype was counted ten times or more. Its recognized antigen is unknown. Nothing much larger sits one base from this clone, and base qualities are not available. No patient had a history of other malignancies or prior chemotherapy or radiotherapy, and all had node-negative disease on CT and PET/CT. At each of the two time points, about 6 milliliters of peripheral venous blood were collected into EDTA tubes. Ficoll-Paque Plus density-gradient centrifugation was used to isolate PBMCs. Immediately after collection, samples were stored at -80 degrees C until analysis. The CDR1 and CDR2 encoded by the germline V gene are MNHEY and SVGEGT. The CDR3 runs 12 residues from the cysteine to the phenylalanine. Only CDR3 DNA is held: 36 bases, read in frame from base 1. Cut back by 5 bases and 11 bases, the V and J ends lie 15 bases apart.

The sequenced sample was PBMCs, obtained before or after stereotactic body radiation therapy (not recorded which). The chain links TRBV6-2 or TRBV6-3 with TRBJ1-1, with a tentative D gene TRBD1 over 6 matching bases. The receptor's source is a donor over 45 with non-small cell lung cancer. In nucleotides, the sequence is TGTGCCAGCAGTGGAGGGGGGGTGGAGGCTTTCTTT. This yields the protein CASSGGGVEAFF.